Detailed here is one T cell receptor (beta chain). As yet, its antigen is unknown. The CDR3 totals 17 residues. The germline V gene has CDR1 SGHTA and CDR2 FQGNSA. These data come from a study of monozygotic twins with inflammatory bowel disease. Per individual sample, eight separate reactions were used to make cDNA. TCRdb re-called the 5' RACE reads, yielding one record per CDR3 amino acid sequence without DNA. Across around 100,000 distinct CDR3 sequences, the top ten clones capture approximately 1.8% of the sample. Study findings and constraints: Researchers report that IBD patients shared fewer clonotypes with others than healthy twins, especially amid disease activity.

This clonotype was obtained from a human donor with ulcerative colitis or Crohn's disease, or a healthy co-twin of an affected twin (not recorded which). Material for sequencing was blood. The chain carries TRBV7-2 and TRBJ2-5; TCRdb outputs TRBD2, but without DNA this stays unchecked. CDR3 amino acids: CASSYGLAGGPQETQYF.